This entry features one T cell receptor beta chain sequence. The clone's antigen remains unknown. Base qualities were left out, and no much larger clone turns up one base away. The data originate from a study of response to subunit inactivated influenza vaccine (dated by TCRdb to between 2017 and 2018). Describing the broader study: To follow how T cells responded to a trivalent subunit inactivated influenza vaccine, the researchers relied on deep quantitative profiling of the T cell receptor repertoire.

The junction shows trimming of 4 bases on V and 2 bases on J, plus 11 bases between the germline ends. Looking up the germline V gene (reference sequence) yields CDR1 DFQATT and CDR2 SNEGSKA. The CDR3 measures 13 amino acids from cysteine to phenylalanine. Only CDR3 DNA remains: 39 bases, in frame from the first base. Broad study findings and their caveats: The authors proposed that each seasonal influenza vaccination may bring in only a limited number of new T cells.

Receptor amplification or capture employed RT-PCR. This sample was sequenced with an Illumina HiSeq 2500. The public reads were reanalyzed by TCRdb: fastp trimming at Q25, MiXCR alignment, in-frame beta chains only. Every CDR3 protein is listed once, alongside the most common genes and DNA of its rows. The sample data list about 800,000 distinct CDR3 sequences, and 21% of these were observed just once. Of the sample, roughly 10% is held by the ten largest clones. The receptor's source is a man in his fifties who received an inactivated influenza vaccine. Donor details come from another sample of the same person, matched by shared clones. The chain is encoded by TRBV20-1 joined to TRBJ2-5, and TRBD1 may be the D gene, going by 6 matching bases. The sample consisted of PBMCs from blood, taken roughly 5 days after vaccination. The sequence in DNA is TGCAGTGCTAAACAGGGCATTCAAGAGACCCAGTACTTC. The resulting protein is CSAKQGIQETQYF.